This record looks at one TCR beta chain sequence and its context. TCRdb itself ran the RACE reads through MiXCR, one entry per CDR3 protein. The sample has a few hundred thousand distinct CDR3 sequences, around 7.3% seen once. There are 11 residues in the CDR3. Germline loops: CDR1 MDHEN, CDR2 SYDVKM. V dropped 8 bases and J dropped 5 bases, with 7 bases sitting between them. This sample is part of a study of human T cells and chemical hapten exposure. Time point denoted: pre-sensitization, week 0. Regarding treatment: therapeutic diphenylcyclopropenone sensitization with weekly scalp DPC. This TCR was recovered from a man aged 18 to 29 with alopecia areata. Some clones in this sample may be carry-over from other donors' samples. The sample here was whole blood, taken in connection with sensitization to the hapten diphenylcyclopropenone (DPC). This rearrangement joins TRBV28 to TRBJ2-1, with D possibly being TRBD2 (5 bases). In DNA, the CDR3 is TGTGCCAGCGGAGGCGACAATGAGCAGTTCTTC. This sequence encodes CASGGDNEQFF.